The 31 T cell receptor beta chains listed next were all sequenced from one sample in a study of blood T cell repertoires in COVID-19. Measured with immunoSEQ multiplex PCR; TCRdb has only the in-frame clones, and not every one. The table shows nearly 90,000 clones, with roughly 78% occurring only once. The material sequenced was peripheral blood. Every receptor here comes from a woman older than 75 with acute or convalescent COVID-19.

The table lists this clone with a few counts. The J gene is TRBJ1-2, the V gene TRBV5-1, with 8 nucleotides matching TRBD1. Germline loops: CDR1 SGHRS, CDR2 YFSETQ. The ends lost 4 bases at V and 4 bases at J; junction bases unmatched: 6. CDR3 length: 14 residues. This chain's CDR3 is CASSITGGSYGYTF. Here the CDR3 DNA reads TGCGCCAGCAGCATTACAGGGGGGTCCTATGGCTACACCTTC.

This clone was detected many times. The chain combines TRBV7-9 with TRBJ1-2, with a weak D call TRBD1 (6 bases). CDR1 is SEHNR, CDR2 FQNEAQ, per germline (reference sequence). Trimming pared 4 bases from V and 8 bases from J, leaving 17 bases between. The CDR3 totals 14 residues. The DNA for the CDR3 is TGTGCCAGCAGCTCGGAGGCCAGGGGCGGCGGCTACACCTTC. The encoded protein is CASSSEARGGGYTF.

V and J are TRBV27 and TRBJ2-3, with 13 bases identical to TRBD2. This CDR3 region has 15 residues. V shed 6 bases and J 6 bases; nucleotides not matched to a gene: 6. The germline V gene encodes CDR1 MNHEY and CDR2 SMNVEV (reference sequence). CDR3 nucleotides: TGTGCCAGCAGGAGTGGGACTAGCGGGGCCGATACGCAGTATTTT. Its translation is CASRSGTSGADTQYF.

This clone has a handful of counts. V gene TRBV4-2 combines with J gene TRBJ2-7; a weak D match, TRBD1 (6 bases). CDR1 LGHNA and CDR2 YNFKEQ come from the germline V gene. There are 16 residues in the CDR3. V dropped 4 bases and J dropped 0 bases, with 16 bases sitting between them. CDR3 in DNA: TGTGCCAGCAGCCCCACAGCCTCGGACAGCTCCTACGAGCAGTACTTC. It is translated as CASSPTASDSSYEQYF.

The chain is built from TRBV28 and TRBJ2-2; 10 nucleotides align to TRBD2. Per germline, CDR1 MDHEN and CDR2 SYDVKM. This CDR3 contains 19 residues. After removal of 1 base from V and 0 bases from J, the junction contained 8 bases not matched to a gene. CDR3 region: CASSLFLAGEISNTGELFF. In DNA, the CDR3 is TGTGCCAGCAGTTTATTTCTAGCGGGGGAGATTTCGAACACCGGGGAGCTGTTTTTT.

This clone was seen a handful of times. The V gene is TRBV12-3 or TRBV12-4, the J gene TRBJ1-1; the D gene is possibly TRBD1 (6 bases). V was clipped by 3 bases and J by 7 bases, with 12 bases between them. The CDR3 is made up of 13 amino acids. The CDR3 sequence is CASSLGGRFEAFF. In DNA, the CDR3 is TGTGCCAGCAGTTTGGGGGGGCGATTTGAAGCTTTCTTT.

This chain links TRBV5-5 with TRBJ2-1; 13 bases are shared with TRBD2. The CDR3 covers 18 residues. The germline CDR1 and CDR2 sequences are SGHKS and YYEKEE (reference sequence). With 4 bases clipped from V and 4 bases from J, the junction kept 11 bases outside the gene matches. This CDR3 reads CASSVRTSGGLYYNEQFF. Written as DNA, the CDR3 is TGTGCCAGCAGCGTACGGACTAGCGGGGGCCTTTATTACAATGAGCAGTTCTTC. Based on the CDR3 plus reference TRBV5-5 and TRBJ2-1, the full variable domain is DAGVTQSPTHLIKTRGQQVTLRCSPISGHKSVSWYQQVLGQGPQFIFQYYEKEERGRGNFPDRFSARQFPNYSSELNVNALLLGDSALYLCASSVRTSGGLYYNEQFFGPGTRLTVL.

V is TRBV6-1 and J is TRBJ2-7; possible D gene TRBD1, 6 bases. CDR3 length equals 16 residues. CDR1 is MNHNS, CDR2 SASEGT, per germline. V lost 0 bases, J lost 1 base, and 13 bases lay in between. The DNA of the CDR3 is TGTGCCAGCAGTGAAGCTTACAGGGCCCTTTCCTACGAGCAGTACTTC. It codes for CASSEAYRALSYEQYF.

V gene TRBV3-1 (or the pseudogene TRBV3-2) combines with J gene TRBJ1-2; D might be TRBD1 (5 bases). The germline gives CDR1 LGHDT, CDR2 YNNKEL (reference sequence). The V gene lost 0 bases and the J gene lost 10 bases, with 15 bases spanning the gap. The CDR3 consists of 14 residues. In DNA, the CDR3 is TGTGCCAGCAGCCAAGATGGAGGGACGGGGTCCTACACCTTC. Translation gives CASSQDGGTGSYTF.

This clone turned up a few times. The chain recombines TRBV7-9 with TRBJ1-2, with D unclear. CDR1 is SEHNR and CDR2 is FQNEAQ in the germline V gene (reference sequence). V shed 5 bases and J shed 0 bases, with 13 bases lying between them. This CDR3 region has 15 residues. The CDR3 DNA follows: TGTGCCAGCAGCCGAGGACTGCAAGCTAACTATGGCTACACCTTC. It is translated as CASSRGLQANYGYTF. Using reference TRBV7-9 and TRBJ1-2 for the parts outside the CDR3, the full variable domain is DTGVSQNPRHKITKRGQNVTFRCDPISEHNRLYWYRQTLGQGPEFLTYFQNEAQLEKSRLLSDRFSAERPKGSFSTLEIQRTEQGDSAMYLCASSRGLQANYGYTFGSGTRLTVV.

The chain recombines TRBV7-9 with TRBJ2-2, with 10 bases that match TRBD1. The CDR3 spans 16 residues. The ends lost 5 bases at V and 0 bases at J; junction bases unmatched: 3. Per germline, CDR1 SEHNR and CDR2 FQNEAQ (reference sequence). In DNA form, the CDR3 reads TGTGCCAGCAGCGCAGACAGGGGGCCGAACACCGGGGAGCTGTTTTTT. Protein sequence: CASSADRGPNTGELFF.

The chain carries TRBV5-1 and TRBJ1-4; no firm D call. Germline values: CDR1 SGHRS, CDR2 YFSETQ. V shed 0 bases and J shed 8 bases, with 8 bases lying between them. The CDR3 is 13 residues long. The CDR3 bases are TGCGCCAGCAGCTTGGTCGGAGAGGAAAAACTGTTTTTT. This encodes CASSLVGEEKLFF.

The chain is built from TRBV5-1 and TRBJ1-4; 7 bases are shared with TRBD1. CDR1 is SGHRS and CDR2 is YFSETQ in the germline V gene. CDR3 size: 13 residues. With V trimmed by 2 bases and J by 8 bases, 3 bases remained unmatched. The CDR3 loop is CASSLSRGEKLFF. The DNA for the CDR3 is TGCGCCAGCAGCTTATCCAGGGGGGAAAAACTGTTTTTT.

DNA for the CDR3: TGTGCCAGTACTCGGACAGGGGGCTCGAACACTGAAGCTTTCTTT. Its protein product is CASTRTGGSNTEAFF. V gene TRBV19 combines with J gene TRBJ1-1, with TRBD1 identical over 11 bases. CDR1 is LNHDA, CDR2 SQIVND, per germline (reference sequence). After removal of 7 bases from V and 1 base from J, the junction contained 5 bases not matched to a gene. The CDR3 is made up of 15 amino acids.

This clone was seen just once. The chain couples TRBV29-1 to TRBJ2-7, with TRBD1 matching 9 bases. With 6 bases clipped from V and 5 bases from J, the junction kept 8 bases outside the gene matches. The CDR3 spans 13 residues. Germline assignment: CDR1 SQVTM and CDR2 ANQGSEA. CDR3 sequence (DNA): TGCAGCGTCCTTGGACAGGGGAACCACGAGCAGTACTTC. Its translation: CSVLGQGNHEQYF.

V gene TRBV18 combines with J gene TRBJ2-2, with D maybe TRBD1 (6 bases). The CDR3 is 14 residues long. Germline V CDR1 and CDR2: KGHSH, LQKENI. Trimming left V 4 bases short and J 4 bases short, with 10 bases between. As DNA, the CDR3 is TGTGCCAGCTCACTAAGACAGGTCACCGGGGAGCTGTTTTTT. Translation: CASSLRQVTGELFF.

The rearrangement joins TRBV10-3 to TRBJ2-1, with D possibly being TRBD1 (5 bases). Per the germline V gene, CDR1 is ENHRY and CDR2 is SYGVKD. V lost 0 bases and J 8 bases, leaving 8 bases between the germline ends. The CDR3 length is 13 residues. The CDR3 loop reads CAISESWGDEQFF. DNA for the CDR3: TGTGCCATCAGTGAGTCATGGGGCGATGAGCAGTTCTTC.

This clone was seen only a few times. This chain links TRBV4-1 with TRBJ2-1; D gene uncertain. There are 15 residues in the CDR3. Germline lookup yields CDR1 MGHRA and CDR2 YSYEKL. V gave up 0 bases and J gave up 2 bases, with 8 bases separating them. The DNA for the CDR3 is TGCGCCAGCAGCCAAGACCACACCACCTACAATGAGCAGTTCTTC. The encoded protein is CASSQDHTTYNEQFF.

CDR3 protein: CAREKVSGTGNGYTF. The CDR3, as DNA: TGTGCCAGGGAGAAGGTTTCCGGGACAGGGAATGGCTACACCTTC. The rearrangement uses TRBV6-4 and TRBJ1-2; 9 positions match TRBD1. The germline V gene encodes CDR1 MRHNA and CDR2 SNTAGT. The V gene end was trimmed by 9 bases and the J gene end by 6 bases; junction bases not matched to a gene: 14. The CDR3 sequence is 15 residues long.

This chain joins TRBV6-6 and TRBJ2-4; a weak D match, TRBD1 (6 bases). V lost 4 bases to trimming and J lost 7 bases, with 14 bases between them. Looked up from germline, CDR1 is MNHNY and CDR2 is SVGAGI (reference sequence). This CDR3 region has 14 residues. The CDR3 sequence: CASSSQDRTNIQYF. The DNA for the CDR3 is TGTGCCAGCAGTTCTCAGGACAGAACGAACATTCAGTACTTC.

The chain couples TRBV9 to TRBJ2-7; possible D gene TRBD2, 5 bases. The V gene lost 0 bases and the J gene lost 4 bases, with 14 bases spanning the gap. The V gene's germline CDR1 is SGDLS and CDR2 YYNGEE. The CDR3 covers 15 residues. The DNA of the CDR3 is TGTGCCAGCAGCGTAGTGCCCGGGAAGAAATACGAGCAGTACTTC. This encodes CASSVVPGKKYEQYF. The full variable domain, rest sourced from reference TRBV9 and TRBJ2-7, is DSGVTQTPKHLITATGQRVTLRCSPRSGDLSVYWYQQSLDQGLQFLIQYYNGEERAKGNILERFSAQQFPDLHSELNLSSLELGDSALYFCASSVVPGKKYEQYFGPGTRLTVT.

This chain links TRBV24-1 with TRBJ1-2, with D perhaps matching TRBD1 (6 bases). There are 14 residues in the CDR3. Trimming shortened V by 4 bases and J by 4 bases, and 12 bases separated the two germline ends. CDR1 and CDR2 from the germline V gene are KGHDR and SFDVKD. The CDR3 is CATSENDRLYGYTF. CDR3 in DNA: TGTGCCACCAGTGAGAACGACAGGCTCTATGGCTACACCTTC.

The chain employs TRBV5-1 and TRBJ2-1; 7 bases line up with TRBD2. V was clipped by 4 bases and J by 5 bases; unmatched bases: 9. This CDR3 comprises 15 residues. The germline V gene encodes CDR1 SGHRS and CDR2 YFSETQ. The CDR3 DNA follows: TGCGCCAGCAGCCCGACTAGCTGGGTTAACAATGAGCAGTTCTTC. This gives the protein CASSPTSWVNNEQFF.

The chain recombines TRBV5-5 with TRBJ2-7, with D maybe TRBD1 (6 bases). V was pared by 0 bases and J by 11 bases, with 15 bases between. The CDR3 has 13 residues. Germline lookup yields CDR1 SGHKS and CDR2 YYEKEE (reference sequence). The CDR3 DNA reads as TGTGCCAGCAGCTTGGAGGACAGATTATCAGAGTACTTC. This sequence encodes CASSLEDRLSEYF.

This clone has a single count. This chain connects TRBV15 to TRBJ1-3, with 12 bases that match TRBD1. The CDR3 length is 16 residues. CDR1 and CDR2 (germline): LNHNV, YYDKDF (reference sequence). J lost 4 bases, V lost 5 bases, and 6 bases had no gene match. CDR3 in DNA: TGTGCCACCAGCTTATGGGGACAGGGGGCAGGAAACACCATATATTTT. It codes for CATSLWGQGAGNTIYF.

The rearrangement joins TRBV7-6 to TRBJ1-1; D uncertain. The CDR3 consists of 16 residues. Between the trimmed V and J ends, which lost 5 bases and 7 bases, there was a span of 23 bases. The germline gives CDR1 SGHVS, CDR2 FNYEAQ. This chain's CDR3 is CASSRTRGRNTGEAFF. The CDR3, as DNA: TGTGCCAGCAGCCGAACCAGAGGGAGAAACACTGGTGAAGCTTTCTTT.

The genes are TRBV7-6 and TRBJ2-3, with TRBD1 matching over 10 bases. The germline CDR1 and CDR2 sequences are SGHVS and FNYEAQ. Trimming cost V 3 bases and J 2 bases; bases outside gene matches: 14. The CDR3 consists of 19 residues. CDR3 sequence (DNA): TGTGCCAGCAGCTTCCTCGATGAGACAGGGGGCCCTTTCACAGATACGCAGTATTTT. This encodes CASSFLDETGGPFTDTQYF.

The chain joins TRBV2 to TRBJ2-5; 8 bases are a match to TRBD2. The CDR3 length is 13 residues. V dropped 8 bases and J dropped 5; count of bases not matched to a gene: 7. Germline lookup yields CDR1 SNHLY and CDR2 FYNNEI. CDR3 bases: TGTGCCAGCGCGGGGGGCCTCTCGGAGACCCAGTACTTC. Translation: CASAGGLSETQYF.

The chain has TRBV2 and TRBJ1-2; D ambiguous. The CDR3 spans 13 residues. Trimming cost V 3 bases and J 2 bases, with 7 bases left between them. Germline V CDR1 and CDR2: SNHLY, FYNNEI. CDR3 residues: CASSDGVNYGYTF. CDR3 DNA sequence: TGTGCCAGCAGTGACGGGGTCAACTATGGCTACACCTTC.

The J gene is TRBJ2-3, the V gene TRBV7-2; D is uncertain. CDR1 and CDR2 (germline): SGHTA, FQGNSA. The V gene lost 2 bases and the J gene lost 2 bases, with 11 bases spanning the gap. There are 15 residues in the CDR3. Here the CDR3 DNA reads TGTGCCAGCAGCTTACTACCGTCCGTCACAGATACGCAGTATTTT. This codes for CASSLLPSVTDTQYF.

The rearrangement links TRBV4-2 to TRBJ2-6; 8 nucleotides line up with TRBD1. The germline CDR1 and CDR2 sequences are LGHNA and YNFKEQ. The CDR3 totals 17 residues. J gave up 0 bases and V 9 bases, and 10 bases lay outside the gene matches. This CDR3 is CASSGAGGASGANVLTF. DNA of the CDR3: TGTGCCAGTAGTGGGGCAGGGGGCGCCTCTGGGGCCAACGTCCTGACTTTC.